The 32 T cell receptor beta chains below were found in one sample sequenced in a study of spatial heterogeneity in lung cancer. MiXCR was run by TCRdb on the 5' RACE reads, yielding one entry per CDR3 protein. Of about 16,000 distinct CDR3 sequences listed, 5% to 7% were seen once; the top ten hold 10%. Study-level results: Mutation counts in tumors were tracked by counts of expanded intratumoral alpha and beta TCRs.

These receptors are not linked to any known antigen. Time point described: sample taken at primary tumor resection. The sample consisted of lung tumor tissue, taken at surgery. These receptors were taken from a female donor with early-stage non-small cell lung cancer.

This clonotype was seen many times. The chain recombines TRBV24-1 with TRBJ1-5; the D is unclear. The CDR3 is 13 residues long. V gave up 8 bases and J gave up 1 base, with 8 bases separating them. Germline V CDR1 and CDR2: KGHDR, SFDVKD. CDR3 in DNA: TGTGCCACCAACGCCTGGAGCAATCAGCCCCAGCATTTT. Translated, it gives CATNAWSNQPQHF.

This clonotype was found many times. The V and J genes are TRBV20-1 and TRBJ2-7; TRBD2 matches 8 bases. CDR1 and CDR2 (germline): DFQATT, SNEGSKA (reference sequence). V trimming: 6 bases; J trimming: 5 bases; junction bases outside the gene matches: 6. The CDR3 covers 12 residues. The CDR3: CSAREGAHEQYF. The CDR3 DNA reads TGCAGTGCCCGGGAGGGAGCCCACGAGCAGTACTTC.

There are many counts of this clonotype. V and J are TRBV11-2 and TRBJ2-1; TRBD2 matches at 13 bases. CDR1 is SGHAT, CDR2 FQNNGV, per germline. Germline trimming cut 5 bases from V and 8 bases from J; bases unmatched to any gene: 6. The CDR3 consists of 15 residues. DNA of the CDR3: TGTGCCAGCAGCCCTTGGACTAGCGGGAGCGATGAGCAGTTCTTC. This gives the protein CASSPWTSGSDEQFF.

This clonotype is judged medium-sized (0.01 to 0.1%). The chain links TRBV29-1 to TRBJ2-2; the D is unclear. Germline lookup yields CDR1 SQVTM and CDR2 ANQGSEA. V was pared by 5 bases and J by 4 bases, with 5 bases between. This CDR3 contains 11 residues. CDR3: CSVHATGELFF. The CDR3 DNA reads TGCAGCGTTCACGCCACCGGGGAGCTGTTTTTT.

The sample holds many counts of this clonotype. The chain uses TRBV7-2 and TRBJ2-5, with unresolved D. The CDR3 is 15 amino acids. The ends were cut back, 7 bases at V and 4 bases at J, with 19 bases in the middle. Germline lookup yields CDR1 SGHTA and CDR2 FQGNSA. CDR3 coding DNA: TGTGCCAGCAACAAACCCTCCCATTTTAGAGAGACCCAGTACTTC. It encodes CASNKPSHFRETQYF. The whole variable domain, remainder taken from reference TRBV7-2 and TRBJ2-5, is GAGVSQSPSNKVTEKGKDVELRCDPISGHTALYWYRQSLGQGLEFLIYFQGNSAPDKSGLPSDRFSAERTGGSVSTLTIQRTQQEDSAVYLCASNKPSHFRETQYFGPGTRLLVL.

In this sample, this clonotype turned up many times. CDR3 loop: CASSSLAWENIQYF. The CDR3 region has the DNA TGTGCCAGCTCCTCCCTAGCGTGGGAAAACATTCAGTACTTC. The rearrangement uses TRBV7-2 and TRBJ2-4; D may be TRBD2 (6 bases). V dropped 8 bases and J dropped 5 bases, with 16 bases sitting between them. Germline CDR1 is SGHTA and CDR2 is FQGNSA. The CDR3 loop spans 14 amino acids.

This clonotype was counted at least ten times. The genes are TRBV20-1 and TRBJ2-5; 14 bases fit TRBD2. V shed 6 bases, J shed 3 bases, and the junction held 9 bases outside the gene matches. The CDR3 loop spans 16 amino acids. Germline values: CDR1 DFQATT, CDR2 SNEGSKA (reference sequence). The DNA for the CDR3 is TGCAGTGCACCGGACCCGGGACTAGCGGGGGAAGAGACCCAGTACTTC. This codes for CSAPDPGLAGEETQYF.

This clonotype was counted many times. This chain links TRBV2 with TRBJ2-7; 12 positions agree with TRBD2. The CDR3 is made up of 15 amino acids. Germline V gene data show CDR1 as SNHLY and CDR2 as FYNNEI. The V gene end was trimmed by 5 bases and the J gene end by 3 bases; junction bases not matched to a gene: 5. Here the CDR3 reads CASSSGTSGFYEQYF. CDR3 DNA sequence: TGTGCCAGCAGTTCCGGGACTAGCGGGTTCTACGAGCAGTACTTC.

This clonotype showed up many times. The DNA for the CDR3 is TGTGCCAGCAGGGGACTAGCGGGAGGCCTCAATGAGCAGTTCTTC. This codes for CASRGLAGGLNEQFF. This chain joins TRBV11-2 and TRBJ2-1; TRBD2 matches at 15 bases. This CDR3 is 15 amino acids long. Germline assignment: CDR1 SGHAT and CDR2 FQNNGV. J gave up 6 bases and V 6 bases, and 3 bases lay outside the gene matches.

This clonotype was counted a few times. The chain joins TRBV5-1 to TRBJ2-7; perhaps D is TRBD1 or TRBD2 (5 bases each). CDR3 length equals 12 residues. In germline, CDR1 is SGHRS, CDR2 YFSETQ. Trimming removed 5 bases from V and 4 bases from J, with 10 bases in between. This CDR3 is CASSWGGYEQYF. As DNA, the CDR3 is TGCGCCAGCAGTTGGGGCGGGTACGAGCAGTACTTC.

The chain combines TRBV10-2 with TRBJ2-7; 7 bases match TRBD2. The CDR3 sequence is 13 residues long. The J segment lost 2 bases and the V segment lost 4 bases, leaving 2 bases of the junction unmatched. Germline CDR1 and CDR2: WSHSY and SAAADI. The CDR3 bases are TGCGCCAGCAGTGGCGCGGGAGCCTACGAGCAGTACTTC. As protein: CASSGAGAYEQYF.

In its sample, this clonotype was seen a few times. The V gene is TRBV7-9, the J gene TRBJ2-2; 14 positions match TRBD2. V dropped 5 bases and J dropped 4; count of bases not matched to a gene: 3. The germline V gene encodes CDR1 SEHNR and CDR2 FQNEAQ (reference sequence). The CDR3 totals 16 residues. For the CDR3, the DNA is TGTGCCAGCAGCCCAGGACTAGCGGGAGGCACCGGGGAGCTGTTTTTT. It codes for CASSPGLAGGTGELFF.

In its sample, this clonotype was seen many times. The V and J genes are TRBV20-1 and TRBJ2-7, with 9 bases fitting TRBD1. After removal of 2 bases from V and 5 bases from J, the junction contained 7 bases not matched to a gene. The CDR3 has 14 residues. Per germline, CDR1 DFQATT and CDR2 SNEGSKA (reference sequence). The CDR3 loop is CSARSGTGRDEQYF. For the CDR3, the DNA is TGCAGTGCTAGATCCGGGACAGGGAGGGACGAGCAGTACTTC.

Many counts were recorded for this clonotype. This CDR3 reads CASSERGGGKNIQYF. CDR3 bases: TGTGCCAGCAGTGAGCGGGGGGGAGGCAAAAACATTCAGTACTTC. V is TRBV28 and J is TRBJ2-4; 10 bases map to TRBD2. This CDR3 is 15 amino acids long. Germline-derived CDR1 and CDR2 are MDHEN and SYDVKM. The junction had 4 bases not matched to a gene; V was cut back by 5 bases and J by 3 bases.

In its sample, this clonotype was seen a few times. The CDR3 nucleotides read TGCAGTGGTGGTAGCACAGATACGCAGTATTTT. Encoded protein: CSGGSTDTQYF. The rearrangement links TRBV20-1 to TRBJ2-3; D is uncertain. The CDR3 is made up of 11 amino acids. V was trimmed by 7 bases and J by 0 bases, leaving 5 bases between them. The germline gives CDR1 DFQATT, CDR2 SNEGSKA (reference sequence).

This clonotype is labeled medium-sized. In nucleotides, the CDR3 is TGTGCCAGCAGCATACTAGCAACCAATGAGCAGTTCTTC. It is translated as CASSILATNEQFF. The V call is TRBV7-9, the J call TRBJ2-1, with D tentatively TRBD2 (6 bases). From germline, CDR1 is SEHNR and CDR2 FQNEAQ (reference sequence). Trimming took off 5 bases at V and 6 bases at J, with 11 bases between the two ends. CDR3 length equals 13 residues.

This clonotype was seen a few times. This chain connects TRBV27 to TRBJ2-2; no firm D call. This CDR3 has 14 amino acids. Germline lookup yields CDR1 MNHEY and CDR2 SMNVEV (reference sequence). V was shortened by 2 bases and J by 1 base, with 5 bases between the two germline ends. The CDR3 coding sequence is TGTGCCAGCAGTTTAGCCTGGAACACCGGGGAGCTGTTTTTT. Protein sequence: CASSLAWNTGELFF.

This clonotype was seen at least ten times. The rearrangement uses TRBV5-1 and TRBJ1-1; D gene ambiguous. The CDR3 runs to 15 residues. Germline lookup yields CDR1 SGHRS and CDR2 YFSETQ. V lost 0 bases to trimming and J lost 6 bases, with 15 bases between them. In nucleotides, the CDR3 is TGCGCCAGCAGCTTGGAAGCGCAGGCGGGCGCTGAAGCTTTCTTT. Protein product: CASSLEAQAGAEAFF.

This clonotype was observed a handful of times. J is TRBJ2-7 and V is TRBV28, with TRBD2 matching over 9 bases. The V and J ends lost 8 bases and 2 bases, in that order; junction bases with no gene match: 7. The CDR3 runs to 14 residues. Germline assignment: CDR1 MDHEN and CDR2 SYDVKM. CDR3 loop: CASSGSGRTYEQYF. The CDR3 nucleotides are TGTGCCAGCTCTGGTAGCGGGAGAACCTACGAGCAGTACTTC.

This clonotype was detected ten times or more. The chain recombines TRBV7-8 with TRBJ2-7; 8 bases match TRBD1. Germline V lookup: CDR1 SGHVS, CDR2 FQNEAQ. The CDR3 spans 14 residues. V lost 5 bases and J lost 5; bases outside the gene matches: 8. CDR3 bases: TGTGCCAGCAGCCCCCAGGACAGGGTCGACGAGCAGTACTTC. It encodes CASSPQDRVDEQYF. The variable domain in full, completed from reference TRBV7-8 and TRBJ2-7, reads GAGVSQSPRYKVAKRGQDVALRCDPISGHVSLFWYQQALGQGPEFLTYFQNEAQLDKSGLPSDRFFAERPEGSVSTLKIQRTQQEDSAVYLCASSPQDRVDEQYFGPGTRLTVT.

This clonotype was seen a handful of times. V usage is TRBV3-1 and J usage is TRBJ2-6; 8 nucleotides agree with TRBD2. This CDR3 has 16 residues. Germline V lookup: CDR1 LGHDT, CDR2 YNNKEL (reference sequence). Unmatched junction bases numbered 2, after V lost 2 bases and J lost 2 bases. The CDR3 DNA is TGTGCCAGCAGCCAACCGACTAGCGCTGGGGCCAACGTCCTGACTTTC. Protein sequence: CASSQPTSAGANVLTF.

This clonotype has a count of ten or more. The chain has TRBV6-5 and TRBJ1-5; TRBD1 is a possible D gene (5 bases). Germline lookup yields CDR1 MNHEY and CDR2 SVGAGI. Trimming removed 6 bases from V and 0 bases from J, with 21 bases in between. The CDR3 runs 18 residues. The CDR3 DNA follows: TGTGCCAGCAGCCCCCGAGGCAGGGTCTTATATAGCAATCAGCCCCAGCATTTT. Protein sequence: CASSPRGRVLYSNQPQHF.

The chain carries TRBV7-9 and TRBJ1-5; no clear D. The V and J ends lost 5 bases and 2 bases respectively, with 7 bases between them. The CDR3 spans 13 residues. CDR1 SEHNR and CDR2 FQNEAQ come from the germline V gene (reference sequence). CDR3: CASSIAGNQPQHF. CDR3 sequence (DNA): TGTGCCAGCAGCATCGCAGGCAATCAGCCCCAGCATTTT.

This clonotype was seen repeatedly, ten times or more. The chain links TRBV5-1 to TRBJ2-7; 14 nucleotides match TRBD2. V lost 4 bases and J lost 2; bases outside the gene matches: 2. Germline-derived CDR1 and CDR2 are SGHRS and YFSETQ. The CDR3 spans 15 residues. The CDR3 loop is CASSEGLAGAYEQYF. Written as DNA, the CDR3 is TGCGCCAGCAGCGAGGGACTAGCGGGAGCCTACGAGCAGTACTTC.

This clonotype has ten or more counts. The genes are TRBV25-1 and TRBJ1-2, with D uncertain. The CDR3 extends over 16 amino acids. Per the germline V gene, CDR1 is MGHDK and CDR2 is SYGVNS. Trimming shortened V by 4 bases and J by 5 bases, and 20 bases separated the two germline ends. Here the CDR3 reads CASSGPTQRRWYGYTF. CDR3 in DNA: TGTGCCAGCAGTGGACCTACACAGCGGAGATGGTATGGCTACACCTTC.

The V and J genes are TRBV10-2 and TRBJ2-3, with D possibly matching TRBD1 (6 bases). Germline CDR1 reads WSHSY; CDR2 reads SAAADI. The CDR3 sequence is 13 residues long. The V gene lost 5 bases and the J gene lost 5 bases, with 11 bases spanning the gap. DNA for the CDR3: TGCGCCAGCAGTCGACAGGTTGAAGATACGCAGTATTTT. This encodes CASSRQVEDTQYF.

The chain's CDR3 is CASRGLGGNEQFF. In nucleotides, the CDR3 is TGTGCCAGCAGGGGATTGGGCGGGAATGAGCAGTTCTTC. The gene calls are TRBV6-1 and TRBJ2-1; maybe TRBD2 (5 bases). This CDR3 spans 13 amino acids. Germline V CDR1 and CDR2: MNHNS, SASEGT. Trimming left V 6 bases short and J 7 bases short, with 13 bases between.

This clonotype was seen repeatedly, ten times or more. V is TRBV20-1 and J is TRBJ2-1; the D gene could be TRBD1 or TRBD2 (7 bases each). Per germline, CDR1 DFQATT and CDR2 SNEGSKA (reference sequence). V lost 1 base and J lost 8, with 18 bases in between. The CDR3 spans 15 residues. CDR3 loop: CSARGGAGDRDEQFF. The CDR3 region has the DNA TGCAGTGCTAGAGGAGGGGCGGGAGACAGGGATGAGCAGTTCTTC.

This clonotype was seen many times. V and J are TRBV5-4 and TRBJ1-2; a weak D match, TRBD1 (5 bases). Germline V gene data show CDR1 as SGHNT and CDR2 as YYREEE (reference sequence). The CDR3 spans 14 residues. V dropped 3 bases and J dropped 5 bases, with 14 bases sitting between them. The CDR3 reads CASSSSGTVYGYTF. The CDR3 coding sequence is TGTGCCAGCAGCTCATCCGGGACGGTATATGGCTACACCTTC.

This clonotype came up a few times. The chain is built from TRBV2 and TRBJ1-1; the match to TRBD1 covers 8 bases. This CDR3 has 14 amino acids. V lost 7 bases, J lost 6 bases, and 10 bases stayed unmatched. The germline gives CDR1 SNHLY, CDR2 FYNNEI. The CDR3 protein is CASTRTGSRAEAFF. CDR3 bases: TGTGCCAGCACCAGGACAGGGAGTCGGGCTGAAGCTTTCTTT.

The chain uses TRBV5-1 and TRBJ2-1; weak D call: TRBD2 (6 bases). Germline V gives CDR1 SGHRS, CDR2 YFSETQ. Trimming removed 0 bases at V and 7 bases at J, with 17 bases between. The CDR3 consists of 16 residues. The chain's CDR3 is CASSLGPEGPRNEQFF. The CDR3 nucleotides are TGCGCCAGCAGCTTGGGGCCGGAGGGCCCTAGAAATGAGCAGTTCTTC.

This clonotype showed up many times. For the CDR3, the DNA is TGCGCCAGCAGTTGGGGAAATAGCCAAGAGACCCAGTACTTC. It is translated as CASSWGNSQETQYF. The chain employs TRBV5-1 and TRBJ2-5; D not resolved. V gave up 5 bases and J gave up 1 base, with 12 bases separating them. Germline-derived CDR1 and CDR2 are SGHRS and YFSETQ. This CDR3 has 14 residues.